This is a list of T cell receptor beta chains from one sample in a study of T cells after yellow fever vaccination. One entry per CDR3 protein results from TCRdb running MiXCR on the 5' RACE reads. The sample includes more than 300,000 distinct CDR3 sequences, around 10% of them seen just once. The material sequenced was CD4+ T cells sorted from PBMCs, taken 45 days after the yellow fever booster vaccination. The receptors come from a man in his late teens or twenties who received the YFV17D yellow fever vaccine. CDR3s include the opening cysteine and the closing phenylalanine or tryptophan. Fields, in order: V gene, J gene, D gene, clone size, CDR3 protein, CDR3 DNA. D genes are given only for firm matches. Clone size is given for some rows only: seen once, a few or many times, or a class if the clone is expanded.

V: TRBV6-5; J: TRBJ1-2; D: -; size: many; CDR3: CASSALVGGYTF; DNA: TGTGCCAGCAGCGCCCTTGTAGGGGGCTACACCTTC
V: TRBV11-3; J: TRBJ2-3; D: -; size: -; CDR3: CASSLHFSTDTQYF; DNA: TGTGCCAGCAGCTTGCATTTTAGCACAGATACGCAGTATTTT
V: TRBV5-1; J: TRBJ1-1; D: -; size: many; CDR3: CASSIQRNTEAFF; DNA: TGCGCCAGCAGCATTCAGAGGAACACTGAAGCTTTCTTT
V: TRBV14; J: TRBJ2-2; D: -; size: few; CDR3: CASSRQDTGELFF; DNA: TGTGCCAGCAGCCGGCAGGACACCGGGGAGCTGTTTTTT
V: TRBV5-6; J: TRBJ2-3; D: -; size: few; CDR3: CASSFPTSTDTQYF; DNA: TGTGCCAGCAGCTTCCCCACCAGCACAGATACGCAGTATTTT
V: TRBV29-1; J: TRBJ1-2; D: -; size: many; CDR3: CSVAPGGIYGYTF; DNA: TGCAGCGTTGCTCCCGGGGGAATATATGGCTACACCTTC
V: TRBV20-1; J: TRBJ1-1; D: -; size: few; CDR3: CSPDNGNTEAFF; DNA: TGCAGTCCTGACAACGGGAACACTGAAGCTTTCTTT
V: TRBV10-3; J: TRBJ2-5; D: -; size: -; CDR3: CAISEGQGQETQYF; DNA: TGTGCCATCAGTGAGGGGCAGGGGCAAGAGACCCAGTACTTC
V: TRBV7-3; J: TRBJ2-1; D: -; size: few; CDR3: CASSLEAQREQFF; DNA: TGTGCCAGCAGCTTAGAAGCGCAGCGTGAGCAGTTCTTC
V: TRBV5-1; J: TRBJ2-1; D: TRBD1; size: few; CDR3: CASSLHGTASYNEQFF; DNA: TGCGCCAGCAGCTTGCATGGGACAGCGTCCTACAATGAGCAGTTCTTC
V: TRBV7-3; J: TRBJ2-2; D: -; size: few; CDR3: CASGKGWNTGELFF; DNA: TGTGCCAGCGGTAAAGGGTGGAACACCGGGGAGCTGTTTTTT
V: TRBV19; J: TRBJ1-1; D: -; size: once; CDR3: CASRWGWMNTEAFF; DNA: TGTGCCAGTAGGTGGGGGTGGATGAACACTGAAGCTTTCTTT
V: TRBV12-3/TRBV12-4; J: TRBJ2-1; D: TRBD1; size: many; CDR3: CASRPPRQGIPNEQFF; DNA: TGTGCCAGCAGACCACCGAGACAGGGAATCCCCAATGAGCAGTTCTTC
V: TRBV12-3/TRBV12-4; J: TRBJ1-2; D: -; size: few; CDR3: CASSLRSISLYGYTF; DNA: TGTGCCAGCAGTTTACGGTCTATCTCCCTCTATGGCTACACCTTC
V: TRBV24-1; J: TRBJ2-5; D: TRBD1; size: few; CDR3: CATSDPQGAGETQYF; DNA: TGTGCCACCAGTGATCCACAGGGGGCTGGGGAGACCCAGTACTTC
V: TRBV6-5; J: TRBJ1-1; D: -; size: once; CDR3: CASRNRVGGTEAFF; DNA: TGTGCCAGCAGGAACAGGGTAGGGGGAACTGAAGCTTTCTTT
V: TRBV5-1; J: TRBJ2-6; D: -; size: few; CDR3: CASSREGTGSGANVLTF; DNA: TGCGCCAGCTCGCGTGAGGGGACGGGGTCAGGGGCCAACGTCCTGACTTTC
V: TRBV6-1; J: TRBJ2-3; D: TRBD1; size: few; CDR3: CASSASGTEGHTQYF; DNA: TGTGCCAGCAGTGCCTCCGGGACAGAGGGCCATACGCAGTATTTT
V: TRBV9; J: TRBJ2-5; D: -; size: many; CDR3: CASSVQGGRETQYF; DNA: TGTGCCAGCAGCGTACAGGGGGGTCGAGAGACCCAGTACTTC
V: TRBV27; J: TRBJ2-5; D: -; size: -; CDR3: CASSFRGMSAETQYF; DNA: TGTGCCAGCAGTTTCAGGGGTATGTCGGCGGAGACCCAGTACTTC
V: TRBV6-5; J: TRBJ2-5; D: TRBD2; size: few; CDR3: CASSYLGVAGGETQYF; DNA: TGTGCCAGCAGTTACTTGGGGGTAGCGGGGGGAGAGACCCAGTACTTC
V: TRBV28; J: TRBJ1-6; D: TRBD1; size: few; CDR3: CASSPTGTGGHSPLHF; DNA: TGTGCCAGCAGTCCGACCGGGACAGGGGGCCACTCACCCCTCCACTTT
V: TRBV2; J: TRBJ2-1; D: TRBD1; size: few; CDR3: CASSPDRGSFNEQFF; DNA: TGTGCCAGCAGTCCAGACAGGGGTTCGTTCAATGAGCAGTTCTTC
V: TRBV20-1; J: TRBJ1-4; D: -; size: many; CDR3: CSARDYLNDEKLFF; DNA: TGCAGTGCTAGAGATTATCTTAATGACGAAAAACTGTTTTTT
V: TRBV7-2; J: TRBJ2-4; D: -; size: many; CDR3: CASSLRQSGVAKNIQYF; DNA: TGTGCCAGCAGCCTACGGCAGTCGGGTGTAGCCAAAAACATTCAGTACTTC
V: TRBV6-2/TRBV6-3; J: TRBJ1-5; D: TRBD1; size: -; CDR3: CASSPAEGGQPQHF; DNA: TGTGCCAGCAGTCCAGCGGAAGGGGGCCAGCCCCAGCATTTT
V: TRBV3-1; J: TRBJ1-1; D: -; size: few; CDR3: CASSQGTGVEAFF; DNA: TGTGCCAGCAGCCAAGGTACGGGGGTTGAAGCTTTCTTT
V: TRBV4-3; J: TRBJ2-7; D: -; size: many; CDR3: CASSRTTGHYYEQYF; DNA: TGCGCCAGCAGCCGGACTACGGGGCATTACTACGAGCAGTACTTC
V: TRBV7-3; J: TRBJ2-5; D: -; size: few; CDR3: CASSLNQGQETQYF; DNA: TGTGCCAGCAGCTTAAACCAGGGGCAAGAGACCCAGTACTTC
V: TRBV5-1; J: TRBJ2-6; D: -; size: few; CDR3: CASTRVVQGSGANVLTF; DNA: TGCGCCAGCACCCGAGTAGTACAGGGCTCTGGGGCCAACGTCCTGACTTTC
V: TRBV15; J: TRBJ1-2; D: -; size: few; CDR3: CATSTGGAVGYGYTF; DNA: TGTGCCACCAGCACCGGGGGGGCAGTAGGGTATGGCTACACCTTC
V: TRBV4-2; J: TRBJ1-2; D: -; size: many; CDR3: CASSQDKFYGYTF; DNA: TGTGCCAGCAGCCAAGATAAATTCTATGGCTACACCTTC
V: TRBV24-1; J: TRBJ1-1; D: TRBD1; size: -; CDR3: CATSGAGGTEAFF; DNA: TGTGCCACCAGTGGGGCAGGGGGCACTGAAGCTTTCTTT
V: TRBV6-5; J: TRBJ2-2; D: -; size: many; CDR3: CASSLVPGELFF; DNA: TGTGCCAGCAGTTTGGTCCCCGGGGAGCTGTTTTTT
V: TRBV7-7; J: TRBJ2-5; D: TRBD2; size: many; CDR3: CASSLGVTSGQETQYF; DNA: TGTGCCAGCAGCTTAGGGGTCACTAGCGGCCAAGAGACCCAGTACTTC
V: TRBV4-2; J: TRBJ2-1; D: TRBD2; size: -; CDR3: CASSGTSGASYNEQFF; DNA: TGTGCCAGCAGCGGGACTAGCGGGGCCTCCTACAATGAGCAGTTCTTC
V: TRBV5-1; J: TRBJ2-1; D: -; size: few; CDR3: CASSSSTIRSYNEQFF; DNA: TGCGCCAGCAGCTCTTCGACAATTCGCTCCTACAATGAGCAGTTCTTC
V: TRBV18; J: TRBJ1-1; D: -; size: few; CDR3: CASSPREGAFF; DNA: TGTGCCAGCTCACCGAGGGAGGGGGCTTTCTTT
V: TRBV27; J: TRBJ2-1; D: TRBD2; size: -; CDR3: CASSGLAGGPGNEQFF; DNA: TGTGCCAGCTCCGGACTAGCGGGGGGTCCCGGCAATGAGCAGTTCTTC
V: TRBV28; J: TRBJ1-2; D: -; size: -; CDR3: CASSNPFSVYGYTF; DNA: TGTGCCAGCAGCAACCCTTTCAGCGTTTATGGCTACACCTTC
V: TRBV7-3; J: TRBJ2-1; D: -; size: -; CDR3: CASSLLGSDEQFF; DNA: TGTGCCAGCAGCTTACTCGGGTCCGATGAGCAGTTCTTC
V: TRBV5-1; J: TRBJ2-5; D: TRBD1; size: many; CDR3: CASKGGLGGETQYF; DNA: TGCGCCAGCAAAGGGGGCTTGGGTGGTGAGACCCAGTACTTC
V: TRBV20-1; J: TRBJ2-1; D: TRBD2; size: few; CDR3: CSAPTGTSGAEQFF; DNA: TGCAGTGCCCCAACCGGGACTAGCGGGGCGGAGCAGTTCTTC
V: TRBV6-2/TRBV6-3; J: TRBJ2-5; D: TRBD1; size: -; CDR3: CASSQRTGGSETQYF; DNA: TGTGCCAGCAGTCAAAGGACAGGGGGCTCAGAGACCCAGTACTTC
V: TRBV19; J: TRBJ1-2; D: -; size: -; CDR3: CASSLSQGPYGYTF; DNA: TGTGCCAGTAGTCTGAGCCAGGGGCCCTATGGCTACACCTTC
V: TRBV7-8; J: TRBJ1-5; D: -; size: few; CDR3: CASSPRRVGEQPQHF; DNA: TGTGCCAGCAGCCCGAGAAGGGTCGGGGAGCAGCCCCAGCATTTT
V: TRBV12-3/TRBV12-4; J: TRBJ2-7; D: -; size: few; CDR3: CASGSGHNEQYF; DNA: TGTGCCAGCGGCTCAGGGCACAACGAGCAGTACTTC
V: TRBV19; J: TRBJ2-1; D: -; size: -; CDR3: CASSIWSSDEQFF; DNA: TGTGCCAGTAGTATATGGTCTAGCGATGAGCAGTTCTTC
V: TRBV18; J: TRBJ2-1; D: TRBD1; size: few; CDR3: CASSPPGTGVNEQFF; DNA: TGTGCCAGCTCACCACCTGGGACAGGGGTCAATGAGCAGTTCTTC
V: TRBV5-1; J: TRBJ2-3; D: TRBD2; size: -; CDR3: CASSPTPRSGGATDTQYF; DNA: TGCGCCAGCAGCCCGACACCTAGGAGCGGGGGGGCAACAGATACGCAGTATTTT
V: TRBV7-9; J: TRBJ2-6; D: TRBD1; size: few; CDR3: CASSRPDRSLVGANVLTF; DNA: TGTGCCAGCAGCCGACCGGACAGGAGCCTGGTTGGGGCCAACGTCCTGACTTTC
V: TRBV11-2; J: TRBJ1-1; D: TRBD1; size: few; CDR3: CASRSTGDTEAFF; DNA: TGTGCCAGCAGATCGACAGGGGACACTGAAGCTTTCTTT
V: TRBV7-2; J: TRBJ2-3; D: -; size: -; CDR3: CASSSSPQADTQYF; DNA: TGTGCCAGCAGCTCCTCCCCGCAGGCAGATACGCAGTATTTT